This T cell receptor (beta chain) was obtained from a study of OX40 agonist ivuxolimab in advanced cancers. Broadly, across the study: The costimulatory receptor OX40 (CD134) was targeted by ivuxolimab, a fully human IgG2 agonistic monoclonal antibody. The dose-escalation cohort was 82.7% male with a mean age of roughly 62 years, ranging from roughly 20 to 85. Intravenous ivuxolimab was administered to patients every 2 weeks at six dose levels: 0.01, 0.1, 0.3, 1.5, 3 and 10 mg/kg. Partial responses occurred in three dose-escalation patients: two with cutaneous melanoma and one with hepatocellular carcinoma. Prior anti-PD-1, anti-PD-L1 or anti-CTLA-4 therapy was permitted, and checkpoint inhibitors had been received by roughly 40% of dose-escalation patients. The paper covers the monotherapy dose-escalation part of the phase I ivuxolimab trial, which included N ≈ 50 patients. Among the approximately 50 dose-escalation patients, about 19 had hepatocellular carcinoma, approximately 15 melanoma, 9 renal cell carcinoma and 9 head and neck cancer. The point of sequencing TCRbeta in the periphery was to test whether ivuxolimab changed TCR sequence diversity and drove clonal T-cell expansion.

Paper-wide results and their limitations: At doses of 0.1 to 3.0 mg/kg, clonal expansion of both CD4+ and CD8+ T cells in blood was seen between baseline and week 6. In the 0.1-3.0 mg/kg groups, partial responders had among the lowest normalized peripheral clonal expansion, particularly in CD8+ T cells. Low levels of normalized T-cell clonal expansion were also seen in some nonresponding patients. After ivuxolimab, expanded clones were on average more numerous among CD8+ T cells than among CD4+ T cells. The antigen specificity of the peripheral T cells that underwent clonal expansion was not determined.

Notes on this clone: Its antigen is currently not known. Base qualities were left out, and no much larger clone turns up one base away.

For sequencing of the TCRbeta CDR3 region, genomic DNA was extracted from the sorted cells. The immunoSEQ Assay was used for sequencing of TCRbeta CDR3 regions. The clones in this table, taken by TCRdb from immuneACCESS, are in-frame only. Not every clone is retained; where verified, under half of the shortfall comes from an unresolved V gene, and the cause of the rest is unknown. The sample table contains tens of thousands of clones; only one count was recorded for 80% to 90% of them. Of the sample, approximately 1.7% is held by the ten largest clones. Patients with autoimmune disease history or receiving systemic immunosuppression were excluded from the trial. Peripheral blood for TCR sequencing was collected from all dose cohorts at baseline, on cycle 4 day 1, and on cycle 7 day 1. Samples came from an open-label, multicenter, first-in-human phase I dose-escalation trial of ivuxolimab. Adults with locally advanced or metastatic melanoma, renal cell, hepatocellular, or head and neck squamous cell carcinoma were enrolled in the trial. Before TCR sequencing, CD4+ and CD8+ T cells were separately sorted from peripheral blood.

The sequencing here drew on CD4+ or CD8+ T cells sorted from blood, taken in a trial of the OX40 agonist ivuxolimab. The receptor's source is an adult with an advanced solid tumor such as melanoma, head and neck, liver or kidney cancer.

The CDR3 here reads CAIGTKETQYF. The DNA sequence is TGTGCCATCGGAACAAAAGAGACCCAGTACTTC. The sequence joins TRBV10-3 to TRBJ2-5, with the D gene uncertain. A distance of 7 bases separates the germline ends of V and J, which lose 8 bases and 3 bases respectively. The CDR3 numbers 11 residues from cysteine through phenylalanine. The only DNA kept is the CDR3, 33 bases in frame from the first base. The germline V gene yields ENHRY for CDR1 and SYGVKD for CDR2.